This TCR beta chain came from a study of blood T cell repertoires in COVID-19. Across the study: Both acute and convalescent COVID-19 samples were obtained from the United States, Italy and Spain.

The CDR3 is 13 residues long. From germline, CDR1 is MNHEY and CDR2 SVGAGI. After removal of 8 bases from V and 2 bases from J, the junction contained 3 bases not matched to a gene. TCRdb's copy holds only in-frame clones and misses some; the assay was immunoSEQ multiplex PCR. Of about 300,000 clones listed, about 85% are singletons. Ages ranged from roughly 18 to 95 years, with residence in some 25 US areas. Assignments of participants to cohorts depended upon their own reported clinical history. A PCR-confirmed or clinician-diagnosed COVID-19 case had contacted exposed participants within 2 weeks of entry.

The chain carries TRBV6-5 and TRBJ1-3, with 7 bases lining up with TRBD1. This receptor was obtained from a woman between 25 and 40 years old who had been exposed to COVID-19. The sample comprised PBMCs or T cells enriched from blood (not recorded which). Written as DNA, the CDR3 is TGTGCCAGCCAGGGGGGAGCTGGAAACACCATATATTTT. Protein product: CASQGGAGNTIYF.